This T cell receptor beta chain derives from a study of control samples from healthy donors and cancer patients. The germline CDR1 and CDR2 sequences are SEHNR and FQNEAQ (reference sequence). CDR3 size: 16 residues. V lost 5 bases and J lost 4; bases outside the gene matches: 6. Repertoires were generated with immunoSEQ multiplex PCR, while TCRdb's copy carries only in-frame clones and drops some. The sample contains 95,000 to 150,000 clones, roughly 92% of which appear only once. Input material: PBMCs. This receptor was obtained from a man of 80 years or more with head and neck cancer. The chain couples TRBV7-9 to TRBJ2-5, with 14 bases fitting TRBD2. CDR3 nucleotide sequence: TGTGCCAGCAGCCCACCGGGACTAGCGGGAGTAGAGACCCAGTACTTC. Encoded protein: CASSPPGLAGVETQYF.